This T cell receptor beta chain was identified in a study of cytomegalovirus exposure and HLA in healthy donors. General study results and limits: A later analysis linked a missense variant in DCLRE1C to the trimming of TCR beta V and J genes. In an earlier analysis, about 87% or about 30%: the productive usage of most TCR beta V segments.

A note on this clone: What it recognizes is unknown.

Primers included in the PCR were 60 Vbeta and 13 Jbeta primers. Some clones are missing from TCRdb's copy, which holds only in-frame ones; the method was immunoSEQ multiplex PCR. The sample has fewer than 70,000 clones; 65% to 75% are singletons. Per the germline V gene, CDR1 is SGHAT and CDR2 is FQNNGV. The CDR3 totals 16 residues. V lost 3 bases to trimming and J lost 0 bases, with 15 bases between them. The clonotype comes from a woman aged 55-75 years in good health and CMV-seropositive. The chain has TRBV11-2 and TRBJ2-7, with D tentatively TRBD1 (6 bases). The sample comprised PBMCs. CDR3 sequence: CASSFFRSGASYEQYF. CDR3 bases: TGTGCCAGCAGCTTTTTTCGTTCAGGGGCCTCCTACGAGCAGTACTTC. Combining the CDR3 with reference TRBV11-2 and TRBJ2-7 gives the whole variable domain EAGVAQSPRYKIIEKRQSVAFWCNPISGHATLYWYQQILGQGPKLLIQFQNNGVVDDSQLPKDRFSAERLKGVDSTLKIQPAKLEDSAVYLCASSFFRSGASYEQYFGPGTRLTVT.